The 24 T cell receptor beta chains below all came from one sample that was sequenced in a study of blood T cell repertoires in COVID-19. Sequencing was performed with immunoSEQ multiplex PCR; in TCRdb, only in-frame clones are kept and a portion is missing. The data show 250,000 or so clones, with 80% to 90% seen just once and over 0.75% held by the top ten. The sequencing input was PBMCs or T cells enriched from blood (not recorded which). All receptors come from a middle-aged man who had been exposed to COVID-19.

The genes are TRBV28 and TRBJ1-4, with 7 bases matching TRBD1. The J segment lost 7 bases and the V segment lost 6 bases, leaving 20 bases of the junction unmatched. The CDR3 is 18 residues long. Germline CDR1 and CDR2: MDHEN and SYDVKM. This CDR3 reads CASSRLGEKTGSGEKLFF. The DNA for the CDR3 is TGTGCCAGCAGCCGATTAGGGGAAAAGACAGGGAGTGGTGAAAAACTGTTTTTT.

The V and J genes are TRBV6-5 and TRBJ2-2; 7 bases fit TRBD2. Germline V gene sequence: CDR1 MNHEY, CDR2 SVGAGI. V lost 8 bases and J lost 2; bases outside the gene matches: 5. This CDR3 has 14 amino acids. The CDR3: CASVGLVNTGELFF. The CDR3, as DNA: TGTGCCAGCGTTGGACTAGTTAACACCGGGGAGCTGTTTTTT.

This rearrangement joins TRBV7-9 to TRBJ1-1, with TRBD1 as a possible D gene (6 bases). The CDR3 covers 14 residues. Trimming shortened V by 5 bases and J by 5 bases, and 15 bases separated the two germline ends. The germline V gene has CDR1 SEHNR and CDR2 FQNEAQ (reference sequence). This chain's CDR3 is CASSPLGGWTEAFF. In DNA, the CDR3 is TGTGCCAGCAGCCCCTTAGGGGGTTGGACTGAAGCTTTCTTT.

V gene TRBV28 combines with J gene TRBJ1-2; TRBD1 matches at 7 bases. The V and J ends lost 6 bases and 7 bases, in that order; junction bases with no gene match: 8. This CDR3 contains 13 residues. The germline gives CDR1 MDHEN, CDR2 SYDVKM. As DNA, the CDR3 is TGTGCCAGCAGAGTAGGGGGCGCTTTTGGCTACACCTTC. Protein sequence: CASRVGGAFGYTF.

This clone was detected only a few times. The V and J genes are TRBV7-2 and TRBJ1-6; D gene uncertain. V was trimmed by 5 bases and J by 12 bases, leaving 11 bases between them. From germline, CDR1 is SGHTA and CDR2 FQGNSA. The CDR3 runs 12 residues. The DNA of the CDR3 is TGTGCCAGCAGCCCCTTCGCGGGACCCCTCCACTTT. Its translation: CASSPFAGPLHF.

This clone was observed a few times. V gene TRBV19 combines with J gene TRBJ1-6; possibly TRBD1 for D (6 bases). Trimming shortened V by 10 bases and J by 7 bases, and 14 bases separated the two germline ends. The CDR3 covers 13 residues. Germline CDR1 reads LNHDA; CDR2 reads SQIVND (reference sequence). The CDR3 coding sequence is TGTGCCACCAGGGGAAACGAAAATTCACCCCTCCACTTT. Its translation is CATRGNENSPLHF.

The chain combines TRBV7-2 with TRBJ2-1, with a possible D match to TRBD2 (5 bases). The V end was cut by 1 base, the J end by 6 bases, with 13 bases between. CDR1 is SGHTA, CDR2 FQGNSA, per germline. The CDR3 extends over 15 amino acids. The CDR3 loop reads CASSLVPSRGNEQFF. In nucleotides, the CDR3 is TGTGCCAGCAGCTTAGTTCCTAGCCGCGGCAATGAGCAGTTCTTC.

The V gene is TRBV9, the J gene TRBJ1-2, with D possibly TRBD1 on 6 matching bases. Germline assignment: CDR1 SGDLS and CDR2 YYNGEE. The CDR3 is 12 residues long. V was trimmed by 0 bases and J by 7 bases, leaving 7 bases between them. The CDR3 reads CASSVGGGGYTF. The CDR3 DNA is TGTGCCAGCAGCGTAGGAGGGGGTGGCTACACCTTC.

The count of this clone is one. This sequence joins TRBV24-1 and TRBJ1-5; D is possibly TRBD1 (5 bases). With 5 bases removed from V and 1 base from J, the gap between germline ends came to 14 bases. Germline CDR1 is KGHDR and CDR2 is SFDVKD. The CDR3 consists of 16 residues. The CDR3 spells CATSGTGGSSNQPQHF. CDR3 DNA: TGTGCCACCAGTGGCACGGGGGGTTCAAGCAATCAGCCCCAGCATTTT.

In this sample, this clone turned up once. The chain employs TRBV10-3 and TRBJ1-3; D ambiguous. V lost 2 bases and J lost 4, with 9 bases in between. The CDR3 consists of 14 residues. Germline values: CDR1 ENHRY, CDR2 SYGVKD. The CDR3 nucleotides read TGTGCCATCAGTGAGATGTGGAGCGGAAACACCATATATTTT. Translating it yields CAISEMWSGNTIYF.

The rearrangement uses TRBV18 and TRBJ1-2; 10 bases line up with TRBD1. This CDR3 region has 16 residues. The V gene's germline CDR1 is KGHSH and CDR2 LQKENI. The trim removed 0 bases at V and 5 bases at J, leaving 6 bases unmatched. Here the CDR3 DNA reads TGTGCCAGCTCACCACCAGGGACAGGGGATTGGTATGGCTACACCTTC. Residues: CASSPPGTGDWYGYTF. Combining the CDR3 with reference TRBV18 and TRBJ1-2 gives the whole variable domain NAGVMQNPRHLVRRRGQEARLRCSPMKGHSHVYWYRQLPEEGLKFMVYLQKENIIDESGMPKERFSAEFPKEGPSILRIQQVVRGDSAAYFCASSPPGTGDWYGYTFGSGTRLTVV.

CDR3: CASSAGGTDTQYF. The DNA of the CDR3 is TGTGCCAGCAGCGCGGGAGGCACAGATACGCAGTATTTT. V and J are TRBV9 and TRBJ2-3, with D perhaps matching TRBD2 (6 bases). This CDR3 has 13 residues. CDR1 and CDR2 (germline): SGDLS, YYNGEE. With 3 bases removed from V and 1 base from J, the gap between germline ends came to 6 bases.

This clone was counted once. The V and J genes are TRBV11-3 and TRBJ2-5, with D possibly TRBD1 on 6 matching bases. The germline CDR1 and CDR2 sequences are SGHNT and YENEEA. Deletions cut 5 bases from V and 0 bases from J, with 16 bases between. The CDR3 is 16 amino acids. CDR3 nucleotides: TGTGCCAGCAGCCCGAAGAACAGGGTGGACCAAGAGACCCAGTACTTC. Its protein is CASSPKNRVDQETQYF.

The V and J genes are TRBV7-3 and TRBJ1-6; the D gene is possibly TRBD1 (5 bases). Trimming removed 5 bases at V and 10 bases at J, with 21 bases between. The germline CDR1 and CDR2 sequences are SGHTA and FQGTGA. The CDR3 spans 16 residues. The CDR3 is CASSLNKRGLGSPLHF. The CDR3 bases are TGTGCCAGCAGCCTTAATAAAAGGGGTCTAGGATCACCCCTCCACTTT.

The chain couples TRBV10-3 to TRBJ2-5; 7 nucleotides line up with TRBD1. CDR1 ENHRY and CDR2 SYGVKD come from the germline V gene. The CDR3 has 15 residues. The CDR3 loop reads CSTGQALAIQETQYF. The CDR3, as DNA: TGTTCCACAGGACAGGCATTAGCAATTCAAGAGACCCAGTACTTC.

This sequence joins TRBV7-9 and TRBJ1-4; the D is unclear. V was clipped by 5 bases and J by 7 bases, with 20 bases between them. There are 16 residues in the CDR3. Germline lookup yields CDR1 SEHNR and CDR2 FQNEAQ (reference sequence). DNA for the CDR3: TGTGCCAGCAGCGTGCGACTGAGCGTTAGTGGTGAAAAACTGTTTTTT. As protein: CASSVRLSVSGEKLFF.

The CDR3 loop is CASSSGGTGDEYGYTF. In nucleotides, the CDR3 is TGTGCCAGCAGTTCCGGAGGGACAGGGGATGAGTATGGCTACACCTTC. The chain has TRBV28 and TRBJ1-2, with 10 bases matching TRBD1. The CDR3 spans 16 residues. With V trimmed by 4 bases and J by 5 bases, 10 bases remained unmatched. Germline V gene sequence: CDR1 MDHEN, CDR2 SYDVKM.

The chain employs TRBV24-1 and TRBJ2-3; 10 bases match TRBD2. The CDR3 runs to 16 residues. The germline V gene has CDR1 KGHDR and CDR2 SFDVKD. The J segment lost 2 bases and the V segment lost 6 bases, leaving 7 bases of the junction unmatched. For the CDR3, the DNA is TGTGCCACCAGTCGAGGAGCGGGAGGGCTCACAGATACGCAGTATTTT. Residues: CATSRGAGGLTDTQYF.

The CDR3 DNA is TGTGCCAGTAGACCCGGAGGGTTTGATCAGCCCCAGCATTTT. Protein product: CASRPGGFDQPQHF. The V and J genes are TRBV19 and TRBJ1-5; D is ambiguous. The V gene's germline CDR1 is LNHDA and CDR2 SQIVND (reference sequence). V was cut by 6 bases and J by 5 bases, with 14 bases left in between. The CDR3 sequence is 14 residues long. Full variable domain (outside the CDR3, taken from reference TRBV19 and TRBJ1-5): DGGITQSPKYLFRKEGQNVTLSCEQNLNHDAMYWYRQDPGQGLRLIYYSQIVNDFQKGDIAEGYSVSREKKESFPLTVTSAQKNPTAFYLCASRPGGFDQPQHFGDGTRLSIL.

The V call is TRBV6-4, the J call TRBJ1-3; D gene unclear. Deletions cut 3 bases from V and 4 bases from J, with 7 bases between. This CDR3 contains 13 residues. CDR1 is MRHNA, CDR2 SNTAGT, per germline. The CDR3 nucleotides are TGTGCCAGCAGTGAAGCAATCGGAAACACCATATATTTT. Translated: CASSEAIGNTIYF.

V usage is TRBV13 and J usage is TRBJ2-2; D not certain. Germline V CDR1 and CDR2: PRHDT, FYEKMQ (reference sequence). V lost 5 bases and J lost 8, with 12 bases in between. The CDR3 contains 13 residues. CDR3 bases: TGTGCCAGCAGCCCCTTAGTCAGGGGGGAGCTGTTTTTT. Encoded protein: CASSPLVRGELFF.

The chain uses TRBV18 and TRBJ2-3, with D tentatively TRBD2 (6 bases). Deletions cut 5 bases from V and 5 bases from J, with 14 bases between. CDR1 and CDR2 (germline): KGHSH, LQKENI. This CDR3 has 14 amino acids. Here the CDR3 reads CASSREVREDTQYF. The CDR3 nucleotides are TGTGCCAGCTCAAGGGAGGTAAGGGAAGATACGCAGTATTTT.

This rearrangement joins TRBV18 to TRBJ2-2; 9 nucleotides agree with TRBD1. In germline, CDR1 is KGHSH, CDR2 LQKENI. V lost 2 bases, J lost 7 bases, and 8 bases stayed unmatched. The CDR3 is 16 amino acids. The CDR3 bases are TGTGCCAGCTCACCATCCTTCGGGACAGGGATCGGGGAGCTGTTTTTT. This sequence encodes CASSPSFGTGIGELFF.

V is TRBV6-2 or TRBV6-3 and J is TRBJ1-6; possible D gene TRBD1, 6 bases. The CDR3 length is 20 residues. Germline V gives CDR1 MNHEY, CDR2 SVGEGT. Trimming removed 0 bases at V and 7 bases at J, with 25 bases between. CDR3 DNA sequence: TGTGCCAGCAGTTACTCGACGGGGGGGGCCTCTGGCATTTGGAATTCACCCCTCCACTTT. Translating it yields CASSYSTGGASGIWNSPLHF.